A selection of T cell receptor beta chains follows, all from one sample in a study of OX40 agonist ivuxolimab in advanced cancers. Only in-frame clones appear in the TCRdb table, and some are missing; sequencing was by immunoSEQ multiplex PCR. This sample carries roughly 72,000 clones, 90% to 95% of them seen once, and the ten largest clones take around a sixth. The sample in question was CD4+ or CD8+ T cells sorted from blood, obtained in a trial of the OX40 agonist ivuxolimab. These receptors all stem from an adult with an advanced solid tumor such as melanoma, head and neck, liver or kidney cancer. Both conserved end residues are part of each CDR3. D genes are given only for firm matches. A row's size may be missing; if present it is once, few, many or a size class.

>-|TRBV4-1|TRBJ1-4|-
TGCGCCAGCAGCCAGAAGGGGACAACAACTAATGAAAAACTGTTTTTT
CASSQKGTTTNEKLFF
>-|TRBV10-3|TRBJ2-5|-
TGTGCCATCAGTGTCGGGGAGACCCAGTACTTC
CAISVGETQYF
>-|TRBV7-9|TRBJ1-2|-
TGTGCCAGCAGCCGTCGGAGTTCTGGCTACACCTTC
CASSRRSSGYTF
>-|TRBV4-3|TRBJ1-3|-
TGCGCCAGCAGCCAAGGTTCAGGCTCTGGAAACACCATATATTTT
CASSQGSGSGNTIYF
>-|TRBV11-2|TRBJ2-7|-
TGTGCCAGCAGCTTAGATCTTCAGGGTCAATACGAGCAGTACTTC
CASSLDLQGQYEQYF
>-|TRBV11-3|TRBJ2-3|TRBD2
TGTGCCAGCAGCTTAGAGCCTAGCGGAGGGGATACGCAGTATTTT
CASSLEPSGGDTQYF
>-|TRBV5-6|TRBJ2-1|-
TGTGCCAGCAGCTTGCGACGGACCTACAATGAGCAGTTCTTC
CASSLRRTYNEQFF
>-|TRBV7-3|TRBJ2-1|TRBD2
TGTGCCAGCAGCGCCACCCCCCTAGCGGGCCCCTACAATGAGCAGTTCTTC
CASSATPLAGPYNEQFF
>-|TRBV19|TRBJ1-4|-
TGTGCCAGTAGTATAGCGCAGTTCATGGGTAATGAAAAACTGTTTTTT
CASSIAQFMGNEKLFF
>-|TRBV9|TRBJ2-7|TRBD1
TGTGCCAGCAGCGGGGGACAGGGGTTTGGCGAGCAGTACTTC
CASSGGQGFGEQYF
>once|TRBV23-1|TRBJ1-1|TRBD1
TGCGCCAGCAGTCAATCGACAGGGGGCGACACTGAAGCTTTCTTT
CASSQSTGGDTEAFF
>-|TRBV27|TRBJ2-1|TRBD1
TGTGCCAGCAGTATTCTGGGGACAGACAATGAGCAGTTCTTC
CASSILGTDNEQFF
>-|TRBV27|TRBJ1-3|TRBD1
TGTGCCAGCAGAGCGGGACAGGGGTTCTCTGGAAACACCATATATTTT
CASRAGQGFSGNTIYF
>-|TRBV7-8|TRBJ2-1|TRBD1
TGTGCCAGCAGCTTAGGGCCGGGACAGGCCTACAATGAGCAGTTCTTC
CASSLGPGQAYNEQFF
>-|TRBV15|TRBJ1-1|-
TGTGCCACCAACATGGACAGGAACACTGAAGCTTTCTTT
CATNMDRNTEAFF
>few|TRBV11-2|TRBJ1-5|-
TGTGCCAGCAGCTGGACGGCAGATCATCAGCCCCAGCATTTT
CASSWTADHQPQHF
>-|TRBV6-5|TRBJ2-7|TRBD1
TGTGCCAGCAGTCTGGGACAGGGTCGATGGGACGAGCAGTACTTC
CASSLGQGRWDEQYF
>-|TRBV19|TRBJ1-5|-
TGTGCCAGTAGGGCGGGCGGCCCGTTGAGCAATCAGCCCCAGCATTTT
CASRAGGPLSNQPQHF
>once|TRBV4-3|TRBJ2-1|-
TGCGCCAGCAGCCAAGAACCCCCGGGAGCACATTACAATGAGCAGTTCTTC
CASSQEPPGAHYNEQFF
>few|TRBV29-1|TRBJ1-4|-
TGCAGCGTTAACCAGGGGACAACTAATGAAAAACTGTTTTTT
CSVNQGTTNEKLFF
>-|TRBV5-5|TRBJ2-7|TRBD2
TGTGCCAGCAGGCGGCTCGAAGTCCCGGGACTAGCGGGAGAAAACCACGAGCAGTACTTC
CASRRLEVPGLAGENHEQYF
>-|TRBV19|TRBJ2-3|-
TGTGCCAGTAGCAGGGGTGCAGATACGCAGTATTTT
CASSRGADTQYF
>-|TRBV5-1|TRBJ2-2|TRBD2
TGCGCCAGCAGCACGACTAGCGGGAGGGAATGGGGCACCGGGGAGCTGTTTTTT
CASSTTSGREWGTGELFF
>-|TRBV6-4|TRBJ2-1|-
TGTGCCAGTTCCCTAGCGTCGAGCTCCTACAATGAGCAGTTCTTC
CASSLASSSYNEQFF
>many|TRBV7-9|TRBJ1-6|-
TGTGCCAGCAGCCTGCCCGGGGGTCCCAGTTCACCCCTCCACTTT
CASSLPGGPSSPLHF
>-|TRBV19|TRBJ1-5|-
TGTGCCAGTAGTTGGGGTACGGGGGGCAGGCAGCCCCAGCATTTT
CASSWGTGGRQPQHF
>-|TRBV6-5|TRBJ2-3|TRBD1
TGTGCCAGCAGCTACCTACAGGGGTCTACCACAGATACGCAGTATTTT
CASSYLQGSTTDTQYF
>-|TRBV7-9|TRBJ1-5|-
TGTGCCAGCAGCCACCGGGACGGGGGGAATCAGCCCCAGCATTTT
CASSHRDGGNQPQHF
>-|TRBV29-1|TRBJ1-1|TRBD1
TGCAGCGTTGAACTGACAGGGGAGTGGGCTGAAGCTTTCTTT
CSVELTGEWAEAFF
>-|TRBV7-9|TRBJ2-7|TRBD1
TGTGCCAGCAGCCCCCCGGGACAGTTCTACGAGCAGTACTTC
CASSPPGQFYEQYF
>-|TRBV7-6|TRBJ2-7|-
TGTGCCAGCAGCTTGTCCAGGAGCTACGAGCAGTACTTC
CASSLSRSYEQYF
>once|TRBV11-3|TRBJ2-2|-
TGTGCCAGCAGCTTAGAGTTCAGAGCGAGCGGGGAGCTGTTTTTT
CASSLEFRASGELFF
>-|TRBV9|TRBJ2-7|TRBD2
TGTGCCAGCAGCTTGGGACTAGCGGACTACGAGCAGTACTTC
CASSLGLADYEQYF
>-|TRBV14|TRBJ1-1|-
TGTGCCAGCAGCCAAGGTATCCCGGGGCTTGCTGAAGCTTTCTTT
CASSQGIPGLAEAFF
>-|TRBV7-9|TRBJ2-5|TRBD2
TGTGCCAGCAGCTTAACTAGCGGGGGGATCCAAGAGACCCAGTACTTC
CASSLTSGGIQETQYF
>-|TRBV27|TRBJ1-5|TRBD1
TGTGCCAGCAGTGGGACAGGGGGCACGAATCAGCCCCAGCATTTT
CASSGTGGTNQPQHF
>-|TRBV19|TRBJ2-7|-
TGTGCCAGTAGTAAGACAGCAGCCTACGAGCAGTACTTC
CASSKTAAYEQYF
>once|TRBV9|TRBJ1-6|TRBD1
TGTGCCAGCAGCGTCCGGACAGGGGATAATTCACCCCTCCACTTT
CASSVRTGDNSPLHF
>-|TRBV6-5|TRBJ2-1|-
TGTGCCAGCAGCCCGGACTACAATGAGCAGTTCTTC
CASSPDYNEQFF
>-|TRBV27|TRBJ2-7|-
TGTGCCAGCAGGACGGACAGCCTCCACGAGCAGTACTTC
CASRTDSLHEQYF
>once|TRBV5-6|TRBJ2-3|TRBD2
TGTGCCAGCAGCTTGGGTAGCGGGAGCACAGATACGCAGTATTTT
CASSLGSGSTDTQYF